The TCR beta chain described here comes from a study of blood T cell repertoires in COVID-19. Study-wide background: COVID-19 samples from acute and convalescent phases originated in the United States, Italy and Spain. The cDNA or gDNA used as material had been derived from T cells, B-cell-depleted T cells, or PBMCs.

J gave up 3 bases and V 6 bases, and 6 bases lay outside the gene matches. The CDR3 consists of 16 residues. In germline, CDR1 is SGHTA, CDR2 FQGNSA. Per the original data handling: Using reference gene primer amplification, nucleated cell counts were estimated. This table comes from immunoSEQ multiplex PCR, and its TCRdb copy is limited to in-frame clones, with some not included. V, J and clone size are those of that table, while D and trimming were read from the DNA. The sample holds about 300,000 clones, about 80% seen once. Concerning this clone itself: This same CDR3 is encoded by further DNA sequences in the sample.

The source is a woman aged 45-65 years who had recovered from COVID-19. The V gene is TRBV7-2, the J gene TRBJ2-3; TRBD2 matches at 13 bases. Input material: peripheral blood. The CDR3 region is CASSSRTSGSTDTQYF. For the CDR3, the DNA is TGTGCCAGCAGTTCTCGGACTAGCGGGAGTACAGATACGCAGTATTTT.